The clone carrying this T cell receptor beta chain was recorded only once. Its target is not known. The germline V gene encodes CDR1 KGHSH and CDR2 LQKENI. The CDR3 has 15 amino acids. V lost 2 bases and J lost 6; bases outside the gene matches: 6. This sample was taken from a study of radiation and T cells in renal cell carcinoma. Study as a whole: Nephrectomy followed 15 Gy stereotactic body radiation by 4 weeks. General study points: Without pretreatment biopsies, baseline tumor clonotype presence was undetermined. Top tumor clonotypes rose in blood 2 weeks post-radiation, then contracted.

Time point specified: blood 2 weeks post-SBRT. Regarding treatment: 15 Gy SBRT to primary tumor, nephrectomy 4 weeks later. Assay used: immunoSEQ multiplex PCR; TCRdb lists only in-frame clones, some missing. The repertoire holds over 55,000 clones, with around 80% as singletons. Specimen: blood, collected from a patient whose treatment included radiotherapy and nephrectomy. This sequence was found in a man aged 55 to 70 with renal cell carcinoma. This sequence joins TRBV18 and TRBJ2-4; 8 nucleotides align to TRBD2. The CDR3 protein is CASSPNGGALNIQYF. DNA of the CDR3: TGTGCCAGCTCACCAAACGGGGGGGCCTTAAACATTCAGTACTTC.